This paragraph reports one T cell receptor beta chain. These data are taken from a study of shared clonotypes between healthy human individuals. The naive CD8 subset, CD45RO-negative cells positively selected for CCR7, excluded terminally differentiated effector memory CD45RA+ cells. Recent acute infections and vaccinations were absent in the healthy HIV-negative adult donors. V shed 2 bases and J shed 5 bases, with 7 bases lying between them. In germline, CDR1 is GTSNPN, CDR2 SVGIG (reference sequence). The CDR3 totals 12 residues. Per the original methods: Without quality scores, immunoSEQ junctional reads could not be filtered like full-length reads. Here immunoSEQ multiplex PCR was the method, and the copy in TCRdb shows in-frame clones only, minus some. V, J and clone size were drawn from that table, and D and trimming were deduced from the DNA. The sample contains fewer than 1 million clones, 96% of which appear only once.

The sequenced sample consisted of naive CD8+ T cells sorted from blood. The source is a young man in good health. The chain employs TRBV30 and TRBJ2-1, with unresolved D. CDR3 coding DNA: TGTGCCTGGAGTCCGGTCAACAATGAGCAGTTCTTC. Protein: CAWSPVNNEQFF.